This T cell receptor (beta chain) was recorded in a study of T cells in Graves' hyperthyroidism and ophthalmopathy. This clonotype came up many times. Antigen specificity is unknown. Study-level points and caveats: Most thyroid clonotypes expanded above 0.001 appeared in blood too. Ophthalmopathy cases were set apart from stable hyperthyroidism by a 13 V-J model.

The CDR3 runs to 13 residues. The V end lost 8 bases, the J end lost 5 bases, and 16 bases lay between the germline ends. Germline V gene data show CDR1 as MDHEN and CDR2 as SYDVKM. RNA transcripts served as the template for amplifying TCR beta CDR3 regions. An initial round of RT-PCR targeting the TCR CDR3 relied on the HTBI primer set. TCRdb re-derived calls from the multiplex PCR reads in MiXCR, one entry per CDR3 protein. The table includes around 300,000 distinct CDR3 sequences, approximately 15% detected once. The genes are TRBV28 and TRBJ2-7; perhaps TRBD2 as D (5 bases). The sequencing input was blood. The receptor was derived from a woman under 40 with Graves' hyperthyroidism. Here the CDR3 DNA reads TGTGCCAGCCTATCGCTTAGGGAGAACGAGCAGTACTTC. It is translated as CASLSLRENEQYF.